This T cell receptor beta chain was obtained from a study of cytomegalovirus exposure and HLA in healthy donors. Study details: Later analysis reported that the roughly 130 validation repertoires shared the platform of the approximately 670 first-cohort repertoires.

Study findings and constraints: According to a subsequent analysis, TCR clusters from the first cohort were inclined to appear together in the roughly 120 validation repertoires. Overall, approximately 150 TCR beta chains were annotated as cytomegalovirus-associated.

The assay was immunoSEQ multiplex PCR, and TCRdb's table has in-frame clones only and misses some. This sample has about 200,000 clones, with roughly 91% found just once. To note about this clone: Its cognate antigen is unknown.

Germline CDR1 is SEHNR and CDR2 is FQNEAQ (reference sequence). This CDR3 has 18 amino acids. The V end lost 4 bases, the J end lost 7 bases, and 25 bases lay between the germline ends. The chain has TRBV7-9 and TRBJ2-2, with a tentative D call TRBD1 (5 bases). Sequenced material: PBMCs. The sequence derives from a woman between 18 and 29 years old in good health and CMV-seropositive. Here the CDR3 reads CASSWRGQAPTPGGELFF. In DNA form, the CDR3 reads TGTGCCAGCAGCTGGCGTGGACAAGCCCCGACACCGGGCGGGGAGCTGTTTTTT.